One T cell receptor beta chain is described in this entry. Repertoires were generated with immunoSEQ multiplex PCR, while TCRdb's copy carries only in-frame clones and drops some. In the table there are more than 65,000 clones, about 73% of which are singletons. These data originate in a study of blood T cell repertoires in COVID-19. In the study overall: T cells, B-cell-depleted T cells, or PBMCs provided the cDNA or gDNA that served as material.

The CDR3 is 11 residues long. The germline gives CDR1 SQVTM, CDR2 ANQGSEA. V lost 0 bases and J lost 13, with 10 bases in between. The gene calls are TRBV29-1 and TRBJ2-1; possible D gene TRBD1, 5 bases. The receptor comes from a woman in her sixties or seventies with acute or convalescent COVID-19. The sequenced material came from peripheral blood. The DNA of the CDR3 is TGCAGCGTTGAAGAGGTAGACAGACAGTTCTTC. Encoded protein: CSVEEVDRQFF.